This T cell receptor (beta chain) was identified during a study of beta chain features in type 1 diabetes. Study context: Cell yields, gender and age were comparable in patients and healthy donors.

There are a few counts of this clone. What it binds is unknown. Notes on the study in general: Junctions at VDJ sites from type 1 diabetes patients had fewer insertions and more deletions.

The ends were cut back, 1 base at V and 2 bases at J, with 5 bases in the middle. The germline gives CDR1 SGHTA, CDR2 FQGNSA. This CDR3 is built from 14 residues. As every portion of the isolated RNA was reverse transcribed, the sequencing read expressed TCRB transcripts. Clones were read by immunoSEQ multiplex PCR, and TCRdb kept only the in-frame ones, dropping some. The repertoire holds roughly 230,000 clones, with over 8.5% as singletons. A single heparinised blood sample, averaging around 0.11 L, was obtained per donor. Sequenced sample: naive CD4+ T cells from blood. The chain links TRBV7-2 to TRBJ2-2; unclear D gene. The TCR originated in a woman aged 18-29 years in good health. The CDR3 nucleotides read TGTGCCAGCAGCTTAGACAGCAACACCGGGGAGCTGTTTTTT. Its protein product is CASSLDSNTGELFF.